A selection of T cell receptor beta chains follows, all from one sample in a study of blood T cell repertoires in COVID-19. TCRdb's table, derived via immunoSEQ multiplex PCR, lists solely in-frame clones and lacks some. The sample contains roughly 180,000 clones, about four fifths of which appear only once. Sequenced input: peripheral blood. These receptors were collected from a woman aged 40 to 50 with COVID-19, enrolled during active disease. Both conserved end residues are part of each CDR3. D genes are given only for firm matches. Size tells how often a clone was seen (once, few, many) or the class of an expanded clone, and some rows leave it out.

clone_size cdr3_length j_call d_call v_call cdr3_aa cdr3_nt
once 17 TRBJ2-7 TRBD2 TRBV28 CASSFISGRALPYEQYF TGTGCCAGCAGTTTTATTAGCGGGAGGGCCCTTCCCTACGAGCAGTACTTC
. 19 TRBJ2-1 TRBD2 TRBV7-8 CASSLPGTSGTSHYNEQFF TGTGCCAGCAGCTTACCAGGGACTAGCGGGACCTCTCACTACAATGAGCAGTTCTTC
once 14 TRBJ2-3 TRBD2 TRBV30 CAWSRSGTIDTQYF TGTGCCTGGAGTCGCAGCGGGACCATAGATACGCAGTATTTT
. 13 TRBJ2-1 . TRBV2 CASSVTERNEQFF TGTGCCAGCAGTGTGACAGAACGCAATGAGCAGTTCTTC
many 17 TRBJ1-1 . TRBV2 CASSSQGLRAGYAEAFF TGTGCCAGCAGTAGCCAGGGTCTAAGAGCAGGATATGCTGAAGCTTTCTTT
few 15 TRBJ2-1 . TRBV7-3 CASSKAESSYNEQFF TGTGCCAGCAGCAAAGCTGAAAGCTCCTACAATGAGCAGTTCTTC
. 16 TRBJ2-1 TRBD2 TRBV25-1 CASRLAGLAGGNEQFF TGTGCCAGCAGACTAGCGGGACTAGCGGGAGGCAATGAGCAGTTCTTC
many 12 TRBJ1-5 . TRBV27 CASSPSNQPQHF TGTGCCAGCAGTCCGAGCAATCAGCCCCAGCATTTT
once 13 TRBJ1-6 . TRBV30 CAASTGLGSPLHF TGTGCCGCATCGACAGGTCTGGGATCACCCCTCCACTTT
. 14 TRBJ2-7 TRBD1 TRBV28 CASTMTGGSREQYF TGTGCCAGCACCATGACAGGGGGCTCTCGGGAGCAGTACTTC
. 13 TRBJ1-2 TRBD1 TRBV25-1 CASSQQGLFGYTF TGTGCCAGCAGTCAACAGGGGTTATTCGGCTACACCTTC
. 14 TRBJ1-3 . TRBV18 CASSPGTTGNTIYF TGTGCCAGCTCACCGGGGACAACTGGAAACACCATATATTTT
. 15 TRBJ1-5 . TRBV27 CASSAQSGSNQPQHF TGTGCCAGCAGTGCCCAGTCGGGGAGCAATCAGCCCCAGCATTTT
. 14 TRBJ2-1 . TRBV28 CASSKRSGSNEQFF TGTGCCAGCAGCAAGCGGTCCGGGTCCAATGAGCAGTTCTTC
. 13 TRBJ1-6 . TRBV7-9 CASSARGSRALHF TGTGCCAGCAGCGCAAGGGGCTCTCGGGCCCTCCACTTT
. 14 TRBJ2-1 TRBD1 TRBV30 CAWSVLGTANEQFF TGTGCCTGGAGTGTACTAGGGACAGCCAATGAGCAGTTCTTC
. 15 TRBJ2-1 . TRBV6-5 CASSRVEGRYNEQFF TGTGCCAGCAGTAGGGTGGAGGGCCGGTACAATGAGCAGTTCTTC
once 16 TRBJ1-4 . TRBV7-9 CASSLALEATNEKLFF TGTGCCAGCAGCTTAGCGTTGGAGGCAACTAATGAAAAACTGTTTTTT
. 12 TRBJ1-1 . TRBV19 CASSRDFSPAFF TGTGCCAGTAGTAGGGACTTTTCCCCTGCTTTCTTT
. 15 TRBJ2-1 . TRBV5-5 CASSLVSRLGSEQFF TGTGCCAGCAGCTTGGTTAGCCGCCTAGGTAGTGAGCAGTTCTTC
once 15 TRBJ2-7 . TRBV2 CASSSGTDGSYEQYF TGTGCCAGCAGCTCGGGAACGGATGGCTCCTACGAGCAGTACTTC
. 14 TRBJ1-1 . TRBV9 CASSVGGDRAEAFF TGTGCCAGCAGCGTAGGGGGGGATAGGGCTGAAGCTTTCTTT
once 13 TRBJ2-1 . TRBV7-3 CASSLYGGTEQFF TGTGCCAGCAGCTTATATGGCGGTACAGAGCAGTTCTTC
. 12 TRBJ2-4 . TRBV2 CASSDPGNIQYF TGTGCCAGCAGTGATCCGGGAAACATTCAGTACTTC